The 17 T cell receptor beta chains presented below share a single source sample, sequenced in a study of blood T cell repertoires in COVID-19. The data were produced by immunoSEQ multiplex PCR, yet TCRdb's version contains in-frame clones alone and is incomplete. The sample includes 250,000 or so clones, more than 85% of them seen just once. The sequencing sample was made of PBMCs or T cells enriched from blood (not recorded which). The receptor set was obtained from a man in his forties or fifties who had recovered from COVID-19.

This clone has a single count. The chain is built from TRBV9 and TRBJ2-2; 7 bases map to TRBD2. J lost 0 bases, V lost 0 bases, and 2 bases had no gene match. The CDR3 consists of 16 residues. CDR1 and CDR2 (germline): SGDLS, YYNGEE. The CDR3 nucleotides read TGTGCCAGCAGCGTAGGAGGACTAGCGAACACCGGGGAGCTGTTTTTT. Protein sequence: CASSVGGLANTGELFF.

V usage is TRBV28 and J usage is TRBJ2-1; 12 bases are a match to TRBD2. CDR3 length: 16 amino acids. The ends lost 5 bases at V and 8 bases at J; junction bases unmatched: 10. Germline V gene sequence: CDR1 MDHEN, CDR2 SYDVKM. CDR3 nucleotide sequence: TGTGCCAGCAGTCCCGCTAGCGGGAGGGCCATTGATGAGCAGTTCTTC. It yields the protein CASSPASGRAIDEQFF. Drawing the rest from reference TRBV28 and TRBJ2-1, the complete variable domain is DVKVTQSSRYLVKRTGEKVFLECVQDMDHENMFWYRQDPGLGLRLIYFSYDVKMKEKGDIPEGYSVSREKKERFSLILESASTNQTSMYLCASSPASGRAIDEQFFGPGTRLTVL.

This clone occurred once. The chain joins TRBV7-2 to TRBJ2-2; TRBD2 aligns across 12 bases. The CDR3 is made up of 16 amino acids. V was pared by 4 bases and J by 5 bases, with 5 bases of the junction left unmatched. Germline V gives CDR1 SGHTA, CDR2 FQGNSA. The CDR3 loop is CASSSLLAGGTGELFF. In DNA, the CDR3 is TGTGCCAGCAGCTCACTACTAGCGGGGGGAACCGGGGAGCTGTTTTTT. The variable domain in full, completed from reference TRBV7-2 and TRBJ2-2, reads GAGVSQSPSNKVTEKGKDVELRCDPISGHTALYWYRQSLGQGLEFLIYFQGNSAPDKSGLPSDRFSAERTGGSVSTLTIQRTQQEDSAVYLCASSSLLAGGTGELFFGEGSRLTVL.

The V and J genes are TRBV6-5 and TRBJ1-1, with 9 bases aligning to TRBD1. Per germline, CDR1 MNHEY and CDR2 SVGAGI. V trimming: 6 bases; J trimming: 1 base; junction bases outside the gene matches: 3. There are 14 residues in the CDR3. CDR3 residues: CASSRTGANTEAFF. In DNA form, the CDR3 reads TGTGCCAGCAGCCGGACAGGGGCGAACACTGAAGCTTTCTTT.

The J gene is TRBJ2-3, the V gene TRBV28, with 8 positions matching TRBD2. Germline CDR1 MDHEN, CDR2 SYDVKM. V shed 8 bases and J 8 bases; nucleotides not matched to a gene: 24. The CDR3 extends over 18 amino acids. DNA of the CDR3: TGTGCCAGCGGCGACCGACCCTCCTGGCGGGAGGTTTTGGGTACGCAGTATTTT. This translates into CASGDRPSWREVLGTQYF.

The DNA of the CDR3 is TGTGCCAGCAGCTACAGGAGCTCCTACGAGCAGTACTTC. Translated, it gives CASSYRSSYEQYF. The chain uses TRBV11-2 and TRBJ2-7, with a tentative D call TRBD1 (5 bases). This CDR3 has 13 amino acids. Between the trimmed V and J ends, which lost 4 bases and 0 bases, there was a span of 7 bases. Germline loops: CDR1 SGHAT, CDR2 FQNNGV.

The genes are TRBV7-8 and TRBJ1-1; 10 bases map to TRBD1. This CDR3 has 15 amino acids. J lost 2 bases, V lost 5 bases, and 5 bases had no gene match. Germline-derived CDR1 and CDR2 are SGHVS and FQNEAQ. In DNA form, the CDR3 reads TGTGCCAGCAGCCTGGACAGGGGGATAAACACTGAAGCTTTCTTT. Translated: CASSLDRGINTEAFF.

V is TRBV6-5 and J is TRBJ2-3; 9 bases agree with TRBD2. V shed 2 bases, J shed 3 bases, and the junction held 3 bases outside the gene matches. Germline lookup yields CDR1 MNHEY and CDR2 SVGAGI. There are 15 residues in the CDR3. The CDR3 nucleotides are TGTGCCAGCAGTTACGCGGCGGGAGGGACAGATACGCAGTATTTT. This encodes CASSYAAGGTDTQYF.

This clone was counted once. This sequence joins TRBV14 and TRBJ2-7; the match to TRBD1 covers 7 bases. V lost 1 base, J lost 11 bases, and 8 bases stayed unmatched. The CDR3 is 13 residues long. Germline CDR1 and CDR2: SGHDN and FVKESK. For the CDR3, the DNA is TGTGCCAGCAGCCAAGTGAGGACAGGTAATAAGTACTTC. This encodes CASSQVRTGNKYF.

The count of this clone is one. This chain connects TRBV5-1 to TRBJ2-7; 11 bases are shared with TRBD1. Germline CDR1 and CDR2: SGHRS and YFSETQ. V was clipped by 4 bases and J by 3 bases; unmatched bases: 9. The CDR3 runs to 16 residues. CDR3 residues: CASSPTGTGGIYEQYF. CDR3 DNA sequence: TGCGCCAGCAGCCCGACCGGGACAGGGGGAATCTACGAGCAGTACTTC.

The V call is TRBV19, the J call TRBJ2-2; maybe TRBD1 (5 bases). Trimming took off 5 bases at V and 7 bases at J, with 17 bases between the two ends. CDR1 LNHDA and CDR2 SQIVND come from the germline V gene (reference sequence). The CDR3 spans 15 residues. In nucleotides, the CDR3 is TGTGCCAGTAGTCTCCAGGACACTGGCGGCGGGGAGCTGTTTTTT. This encodes CASSLQDTGGGELFF.

J is TRBJ2-7 and V is TRBV5-4; 7 nucleotides line up with TRBD2. CDR3 length: 15 amino acids. With 4 bases clipped from V and 6 bases from J, the junction kept 13 bases outside the gene matches. Germline CDR1 SGHNT, CDR2 YYREEE (reference sequence). CDR3 loop: CASSRRRAGNGEQYF. As DNA, the CDR3 is TGTGCCAGCAGCCGGAGAAGAGCGGGGAACGGCGAGCAGTACTTC.

Here the CDR3 reads CASSLVGTVPSTDTQYF. The DNA of the CDR3 is TGTGCCAGCAGCCTGGTCGGGACAGTCCCTAGCACAGATACGCAGTATTTT. V is TRBV4-2 and J is TRBJ2-3; TRBD1 aligns across 7 bases. CDR1 is LGHNA and CDR2 is YNFKEQ in the germline V gene. V dropped 4 bases and J dropped 0; count of bases not matched to a gene: 10. This CDR3 spans 17 amino acids.

This chain uses TRBV18 with TRBJ2-2; D is unresolved. CDR3 length: 13 residues. The germline V and J ends were trimmed by 4 bases and 6 bases, with 9 bases remaining between them. Germline loops: CDR1 KGHSH, CDR2 LQKENI. CDR3: CASSLTVPGELFF. The CDR3 DNA sequence: TGTGCCAGCTCACTTACGGTTCCCGGGGAGCTGTTTTTT.

This chain links TRBV4-2 with TRBJ1-1; D may be TRBD1 (5 bases). The germline CDR1 and CDR2 sequences are LGHNA and YNFKEQ. The CDR3 has 15 amino acids. Between the trimmed V and J ends, which lost 4 bases and 1 base, there was a span of 13 bases. CDR3 in amino acids: CASSPGTGRNTEAFF. The CDR3 region has the DNA TGTGCCAGCAGCCCCGGAACAGGAAGGAACACTGAAGCTTTCTTT.

The V call is TRBV6-5, the J call TRBJ2-2; D remains ambiguous. The CDR3 is made up of 14 amino acids. The germline V gene encodes CDR1 MNHEY and CDR2 SVGAGI. Between the trimmed V and J ends, which lost 6 bases and 6 bases, there was a span of 14 bases. The chain's CDR3 is CASRSQPQSGELFF. CDR3 nucleotides: TGTGCCAGCAGATCCCAACCCCAGTCCGGGGAGCTGTTTTTT.

CDR3 coding DNA: TGCAGTGCTAGTAGCGGACTAGCGGGAGTAGGAAACGAGCAGTACTTC. The encoded protein is CSASSGLAGVGNEQYF. The V call is TRBV20-1, the J call TRBJ2-7, with 13 bases fitting TRBD2. V gave up 3 bases and J gave up 5 bases; unmatched junction bases: 10. The CDR3 has 16 amino acids. CDR1 and CDR2 (germline): DFQATT, SNEGSKA (reference sequence).